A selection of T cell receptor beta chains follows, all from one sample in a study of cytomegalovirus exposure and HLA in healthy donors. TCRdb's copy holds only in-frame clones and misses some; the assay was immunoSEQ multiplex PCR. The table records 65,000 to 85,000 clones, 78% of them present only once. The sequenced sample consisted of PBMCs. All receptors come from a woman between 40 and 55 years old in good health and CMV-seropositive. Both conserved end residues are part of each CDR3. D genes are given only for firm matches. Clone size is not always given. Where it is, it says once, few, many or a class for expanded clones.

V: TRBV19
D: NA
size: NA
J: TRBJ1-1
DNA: TGTGCCAGTAGGCCCGGGGTGATGAACACTGAAGCTTTCTTT
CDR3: CASRPGVMNTEAFF

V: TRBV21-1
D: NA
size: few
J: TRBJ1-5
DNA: TGTGCCAGCAGCAACATTCCGGACAGGGAAGGAAGCCAGCCCCAGCATTTT
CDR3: CASSNIPDREGSQPQHF

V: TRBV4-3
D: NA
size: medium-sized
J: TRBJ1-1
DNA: TGCGCCAGCAGCCAAGATCGGTTCAGGGCAAACACTGAAGCTTTCTTT
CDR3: CASSQDRFRANTEAFF

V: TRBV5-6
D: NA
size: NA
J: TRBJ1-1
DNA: TGTGCCAGCACCCAGTTTCAACGGGGCACTGAAGCTTTCTTT
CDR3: CASTQFQRGTEAFF

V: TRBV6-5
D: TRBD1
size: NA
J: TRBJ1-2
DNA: TGTGCCAGCAGTTCACAGGGGCCTCAATATGGCTACACCTTC
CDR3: CASSSQGPQYGYTF

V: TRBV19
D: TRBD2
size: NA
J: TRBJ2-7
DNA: TGTGCCAGTAGTCCGACTAGCGGGGGCGATTACGAGCAGTACTTC
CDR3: CASSPTSGGDYEQYF

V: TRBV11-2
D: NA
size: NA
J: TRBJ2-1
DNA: TGTGCCAGCAGCTTAGCGTATATGAGCTCCTACAATGAGCAGTTCTTC
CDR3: CASSLAYMSSYNEQFF

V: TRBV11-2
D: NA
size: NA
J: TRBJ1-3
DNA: TGTGCCAGCAGCTTAGAGGGTGGCGGAAACTCTGGAAACACCATATATTTT
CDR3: CASSLEGGGNSGNTIYF

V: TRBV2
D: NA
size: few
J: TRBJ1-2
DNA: TGTGCCAGCAGTGAATTTCAGGACAGTGAGGGCTACACCTTC
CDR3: CASSEFQDSEGYTF

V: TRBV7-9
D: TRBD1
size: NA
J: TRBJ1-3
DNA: TGTGCCAGCAGCTTAGCAGGGGGCTCAGGAAACACCATATATTTT
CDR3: CASSLAGGSGNTIYF

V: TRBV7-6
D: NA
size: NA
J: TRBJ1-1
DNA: TGTGCCAGCAGCCCAGCGTTGAACACTGAAGCTTTCTTT
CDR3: CASSPALNTEAFF

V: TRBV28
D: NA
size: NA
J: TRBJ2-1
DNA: TGTGCCAGCAGTTTCCGGGCCGGGAGTGGGGGGGCCTACAATAAGCAGTTCTTC
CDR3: CASSFRAGSGGAYNKQFF

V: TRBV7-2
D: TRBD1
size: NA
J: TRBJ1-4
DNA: TGTGCCAGCAGCTCCCGACAGGGTGCAGATGAAAAACTGTTTTTT
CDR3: CASSSRQGADEKLFF

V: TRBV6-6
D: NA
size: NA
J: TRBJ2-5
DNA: TGTGCCAGCAGTCTCCTGGAGACCCAGTACTTC
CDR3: CASSLLETQYF

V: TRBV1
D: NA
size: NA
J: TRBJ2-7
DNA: TGCACCAGCAGCCCCCGTGGGCAGGGGGCCTACGAGCAGTACTTC
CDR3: CTSSPRGQGAYEQYF

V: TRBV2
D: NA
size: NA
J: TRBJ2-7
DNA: TGTGCCAGCAGTGAAGATCAGGGAGGGGGGCGCGAGCAGTACTTC
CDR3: CASSEDQGGGREQYF

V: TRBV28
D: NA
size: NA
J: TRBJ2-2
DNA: TGTGCCAGCAGAGTGCAGGGGAACACCGGGGAGCTGTTTTTT
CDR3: CASRVQGNTGELFF

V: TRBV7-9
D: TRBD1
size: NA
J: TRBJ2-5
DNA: TGTGCCAGCAGCTTAGCGGTACAGGGGGCGGAGACCCAGTACTTC
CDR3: CASSLAVQGAETQYF

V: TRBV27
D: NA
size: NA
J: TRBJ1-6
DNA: TGTGCCAGCAGTGTCTCACCAACTGGTAATTCACCCCTCCACTTT
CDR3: CASSVSPTGNSPLHF

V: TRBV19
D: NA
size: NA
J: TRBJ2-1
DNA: TGTGCCAGTAGTTCAGGGGTCGATGAGCAGTTCTTC
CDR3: CASSSGVDEQFF

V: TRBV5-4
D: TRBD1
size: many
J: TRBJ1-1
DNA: TGTGCCAGCAGTTTGGACAGGGAAGCTTTCTTT
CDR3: CASSLDREAFF

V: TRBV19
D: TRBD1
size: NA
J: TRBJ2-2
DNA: TGTGCCAGTAGTTCCCCGCGGACAGGCGTTCTCACCGGGGAGCTGTTTTTT
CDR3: CASSSPRTGVLTGELFF

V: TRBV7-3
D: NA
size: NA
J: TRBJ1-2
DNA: TGTGCCAGCAGCGAGGCGGGGAACTATGGCTACACCTTC
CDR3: CASSEAGNYGYTF

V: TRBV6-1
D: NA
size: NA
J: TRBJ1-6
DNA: TGTGCCAGCAGTGATTTTAGCTCCTATAATTCACCCCTCCACTTT
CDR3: CASSDFSSYNSPLHF

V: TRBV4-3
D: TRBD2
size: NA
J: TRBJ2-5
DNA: TGCGCCAGCAGCCAAGGACCCCAGCGGGGAGAGACCCAGTACTTC
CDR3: CASSQGPQRGETQYF

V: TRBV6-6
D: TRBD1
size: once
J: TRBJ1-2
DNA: TGTGCCAGCAGTTACTCGATACAGGGGGATGGCTACACCTTC
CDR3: CASSYSIQGDGYTF

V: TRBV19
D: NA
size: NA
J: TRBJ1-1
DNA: TGTGCCAGTATTAGGAGGGATAACACTGAAGCTTTCTTT
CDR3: CASIRRDNTEAFF

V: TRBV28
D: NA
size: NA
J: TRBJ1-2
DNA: TGTGCCAGCAGTTTGAGGGAGACCTATGGCTACACCTTC
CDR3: CASSLRETYGYTF

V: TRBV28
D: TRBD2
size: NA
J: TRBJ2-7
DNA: TGTGCCAGCAGTGGGAGCGGGGAAGGCTCCTACGAGCAGTACTTC
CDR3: CASSGSGEGSYEQYF

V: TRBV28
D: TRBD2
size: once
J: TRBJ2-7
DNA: TGTGCCAGCAGTAGCGGGGGAAGGTACGAGCAGTACTTC
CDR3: CASSSGGRYEQYF

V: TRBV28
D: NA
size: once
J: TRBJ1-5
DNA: TGTGCCAGCAGCAGTTTAACGATCCAGGATTATAGCAATCAGCCCCAGCATTTT
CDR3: CASSSLTIQDYSNQPQHF

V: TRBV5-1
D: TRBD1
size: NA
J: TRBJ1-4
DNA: TGCGCCAGCAGCTTGACAGGGGGCCTGCCGACTAATGAAAAACTGTTTTTT
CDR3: CASSLTGGLPTNEKLFF

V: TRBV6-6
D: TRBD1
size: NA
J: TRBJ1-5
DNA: TGTGCCAGCACCGACAGGGGTGGCAATCAGCCCCAGCATTTT
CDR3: CASTDRGGNQPQHF

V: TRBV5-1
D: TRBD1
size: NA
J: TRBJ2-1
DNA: TGCGCCAGCAGCTCGGGACAGGGCAGCTACAATGAGCAGTTCTTC
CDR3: CASSSGQGSYNEQFF

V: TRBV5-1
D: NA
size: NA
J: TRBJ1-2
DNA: TGCGCCAGCAGCTTGACAGATTACTATGGCTACACCTTC
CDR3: CASSLTDYYGYTF

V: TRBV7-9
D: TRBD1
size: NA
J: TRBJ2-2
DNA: TGTGCCAGCAGCCGGGACAGGGATGGCACCGGGGAGCTGTTTTTT
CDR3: CASSRDRDGTGELFF

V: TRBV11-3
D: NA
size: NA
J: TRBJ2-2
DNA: TGTGCCAGCAGCTTAGGGTACAGCAACACCAGGGAGCTGTTTTTT
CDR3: CASSLGYSNTRELFF

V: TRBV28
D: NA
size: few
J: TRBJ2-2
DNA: TGTGCCAGCAGTTTATCCAGGCACACCGGGGAGCTGTTTTTT
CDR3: CASSLSRHTGELFF

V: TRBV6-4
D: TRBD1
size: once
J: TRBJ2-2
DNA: TGTGCCAGCAGAGGACAGGGCCCCACCGGGGAGCTGTTTTTT
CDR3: CASRGQGPTGELFF

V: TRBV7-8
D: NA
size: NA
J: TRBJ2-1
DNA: TGTGCCAGCAGCTTAGCTACAGGGATGAATGAGCAGTTCTTC
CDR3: CASSLATGMNEQFF

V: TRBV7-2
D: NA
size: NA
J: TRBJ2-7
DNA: TGTGCCAGCAGCTTATCCGCGGGGCCAGCCTACGAGCAGTACTTC
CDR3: CASSLSAGPAYEQYF

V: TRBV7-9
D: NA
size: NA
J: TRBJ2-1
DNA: TGTGCCAGCAGCCGACTAGTTGATGAGCAGTTCTTC
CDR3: CASSRLVDEQFF

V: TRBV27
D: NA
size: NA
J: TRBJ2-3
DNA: TGTGCCAGCAGGGAAAGGGACACCTACACAGATACGCAGTATTTT
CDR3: CASRERDTYTDTQYF

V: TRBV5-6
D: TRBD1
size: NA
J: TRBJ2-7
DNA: TGTGCCAGCAGCCAGGGGGTCGAGCAGTACTTC
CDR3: CASSQGVEQYF

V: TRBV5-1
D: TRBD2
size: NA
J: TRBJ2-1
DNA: TGCGCCAGCAGCTTAACGCGACGGACTAGCGGGGGCGATAATGAGCAGTTCTTC
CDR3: CASSLTRRTSGGDNEQFF

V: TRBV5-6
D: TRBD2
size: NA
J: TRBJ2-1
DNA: TGTGCCAGCAGCTTCCAAAAGCCCCCCGGGACTAGTCTCAATGAGCAGTTCTTC
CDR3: CASSFQKPPGTSLNEQFF

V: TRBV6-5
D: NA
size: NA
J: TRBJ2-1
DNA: TGTGCCAGCAGTTACTCGATGACTAGACCCAATGAGCAGTTCTTC
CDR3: CASSYSMTRPNEQFF

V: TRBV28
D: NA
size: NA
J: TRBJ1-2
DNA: TGTGCCAGCAGTTTTCAGGGGTGGGGCTATGGCTACACCTTC
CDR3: CASSFQGWGYGYTF